This passage covers 17 T cell receptor beta chains from one sample sequenced in a study of OX40 agonist ivuxolimab in advanced cancers. Library prep was done by the immunoSEQ multiplex PCR assay. Here the immuneACCESS table is served through TCRdb, limited to in-frame sequences with V and J called. Missing clones are a known gap in these copies; in checked studies unresolved V genes cover under half, and the rest lacks a known reason. The sample records about 54,000 clones, 91% of which are singletons. The ten largest clones represent about 9.3% of the sample. Sequenced here: CD4+ or CD8+ T cells sorted from blood, sampled in a trial of the OX40 agonist ivuxolimab. All receptors derive from an adult with an advanced solid tumor such as melanoma, head and neck, liver or kidney cancer.

The rearrangement uses TRBV6-9 and TRBJ1-1; maybe TRBD1 (5 bases). V was cut by 3 bases and J by 4 bases, with 12 bases left in between. CDR3 length: 14 amino acids. Germline V gene lookup returns CDR1 MNHGY and CDR2 SVAAGI. The CDR3, as DNA: TGTGCCAGCAGTTACGTGGGCAGGGTCACTGAAGCTTTCTTT. It yields the protein CASSYVGRVTEAFF.

The chain is built from TRBV9 and TRBJ2-1, with 7 bases matching TRBD2. The germline gives CDR1 SGDLS, CDR2 YYNGEE. The CDR3 is 14 amino acids. The V segment lost 6 bases and the J segment 1 base; nucleotides outside the gene matches: 4. The CDR3: CASNSGVSYNEQFF. The CDR3 nucleotides are TGTGCCAGCAACAGCGGGGTTTCCTACAATGAGCAGTTCTTC.

The chain links TRBV11-3 to TRBJ2-5; D ambiguous. The V gene lost 4 bases and the J gene lost 4 bases, with 10 bases spanning the gap. CDR3 size: 13 residues. The germline V gene has CDR1 SGHNT and CDR2 YENEEA. The chain's CDR3 is CASSSTYSETQYF. The DNA of the CDR3 is TGTGCCAGCAGCTCCACATATTCAGAGACCCAGTACTTC. Full variable domain (rest looked up from reference TRBV11-3 and TRBJ2-5): EAGVVQSPRYKIIEKKQPVAFWCNPISGHNTLYWYLQNLGQGPELLIRYENEEAVDDSQLPKDRFSAERLKGVDSTLKIQPAELGDSAVYLCASSSTYSETQYFGPGTRLLVL.

The chain is built from TRBV28 and TRBJ2-2; D is unclear. The length of the CDR3 is 14 residues. V dropped 3 bases and J dropped 10 bases, with 15 bases sitting between them. Germline CDR1 reads MDHEN; CDR2 reads SYDVKM. This CDR3 reads CASSFLPTTAELFF. CDR3 DNA sequence: TGTGCCAGCAGTTTCCTTCCCACTACAGCGGAGCTGTTTTTT.

This rearrangement joins TRBV6-5 to TRBJ1-5; D not resolved. CDR3 length equals 14 residues. V was clipped by 2 bases and J by 0 bases, with 5 bases between them. Germline CDR1 and CDR2: MNHEY and SVGAGI. CDR3 nucleotide sequence: TGTGCCAGCAGTTACGAGGGTAGCAATCAGCCCCAGCATTTT. Residues: CASSYEGSNQPQHF.

The chain combines TRBV7-9 with TRBJ2-7, with 8 bases fitting TRBD1. Germline V CDR1 and CDR2: SEHNR, FQNEAQ (reference sequence). CDR3 size: 16 residues. With V trimmed by 8 bases and J by 0 bases, 12 bases remained unmatched. Here the CDR3 reads CASRTTGVGSSYEQYF. CDR3 sequence (DNA): TGTGCCAGCCGCACGACAGGGGTGGGTAGCTCCTACGAGCAGTACTTC. Together with reference TRBV7-9 and TRBJ2-7, the CDR3 gives the full variable domain: DTGVSQNPRHKITKRGQNVTFRCDPISEHNRLYWYRQTLGQGPEFLTYFQNEAQLEKSRLLSDRFSAERPKGSFSTLEIQRTEQGDSAMYLCASRTTGVGSSYEQYFGPGTRLTVT.

To note about this clone: An end of the junction differs from the germline gene, which may be a read error. The chain combines TRBV7-7 with TRBJ2-5; perhaps TRBD1 as D (5 bases). The CDR3 contains 17 residues. The germline CDR1 and CDR2 sequences are SSHAT and FNYEAQ (reference sequence). The CDR3 loop reads CASSLSGAGKYQETQYF. CDR3 nucleotides: TGTGCTAGCAGCTTATCTGGAGCAGGGAAGTACCAAGAGACCCAGTACTTC.

The chain has TRBV4-1 and TRBJ2-1; TRBD2 might be the D (5 bases). CDR1 and CDR2 from the germline V gene are MGHRA and YSYEKL. Trimming took 0 bases from V and 2 from J, leaving 14 bases between them. The CDR3 extends over 17 amino acids. The CDR3 region has the DNA TGCGCCAGCAGCCAAGAAGAGGGAACAGCCCCCTACAATGAGCAGTTCTTC. It encodes CASSQEEGTAPYNEQFF.

A note on this clone: Other DNA sequences in the same sample also yield this CDR3. This rearrangement joins TRBV6-5 to TRBJ2-2; D is unresolved. The germline CDR1 and CDR2 sequences are MNHEY and SVGAGI. Trimming cost V 2 bases and J 8 bases, with 9 bases left between them. There are 13 residues in the CDR3. This chain's CDR3 is CASSYGGPGELFF. Written as DNA, the CDR3 is TGTGCCAGCAGTTACGGTGGGCCGGGGGAGCTGTTTTTT.

This clone was found once. V is TRBV5-4 and J is TRBJ1-2, with 7 bases identical to TRBD1. Germline loops: CDR1 SGHNT, CDR2 YYREEE (reference sequence). The V segment lost 5 bases and the J segment 2 bases; nucleotides outside the gene matches: 9. The CDR3 contains 15 residues. The CDR3 here is CASSSETGKNYGYTF. CDR3 in DNA: TGTGCCAGCAGTTCCGAGACAGGGAAAAACTATGGCTACACCTTC. The complete variable domain, with remaining parts taken from reference TRBV5-4 and TRBJ1-2, reads ETGVTQSPTHLIKTRGQQVTLRCSSQSGHNTVSWYQQALGQGPQFIFQYYREEENGRGNFPPRFSGLQFPNYSSELNVNALELDDSALYLCASSSETGKNYGYTFGSGTRLTVV.

This chain links TRBV4-1 with TRBJ2-7; 10 nucleotides agree with TRBD1. This CDR3 is 16 amino acids long. The J segment lost 3 bases and the V segment lost 1 base, leaving 6 bases of the junction unmatched. Germline CDR1 and CDR2: MGHRA and YSYEKL. The CDR3 region is CASSQVPGTGVYEQYF. CDR3 DNA sequence: TGCGCCAGCAGCCAAGTGCCCGGGACAGGGGTCTACGAGCAGTACTTC.

The J gene is TRBJ1-1, the V gene TRBV27; D possibly corresponds to TRBD1 (6 bases). Germline values: CDR1 MNHEY, CDR2 SMNVEV (reference sequence). The CDR3 has 13 amino acids. V was cut by 8 bases and J by 5 bases, with 15 bases left in between. CDR3 loop: CASEPPDRTEAFF. DNA for the CDR3: TGTGCCAGCGAACCCCCCGACAGGACTGAAGCTTTCTTT.

The rearrangement links TRBV5-1 to TRBJ1-1; D is uncertain. CDR3 length: 15 residues. Trimming removed 5 bases from V and 1 base from J, with 15 bases in between. Germline V gene data show CDR1 as SGHRS and CDR2 as YFSETQ. The CDR3 region is CASSFWALSNTEAFF. The CDR3 nucleotides are TGCGCCAGCAGTTTTTGGGCGCTGTCGAACACTGAAGCTTTCTTT.

The chain uses TRBV28 and TRBJ1-1; D is unclear. Germline V lookup: CDR1 MDHEN, CDR2 SYDVKM. Deletions cut 7 bases from V and 11 bases from J, with 11 bases between. The CDR3 is 10 residues long. DNA for the CDR3: TGTGCCAGCACCTCCGGGTCGGCTTTCTTT. Amino acids: CASTSGSAFF.

This chain joins TRBV27 and TRBJ1-3; no firm D call. CDR3 length equals 13 residues. V dropped 5 bases and J dropped 2 bases, with 7 bases sitting between them. The germline V gene has CDR1 MNHEY and CDR2 SMNVEV (reference sequence). CDR3 protein: CASSLNAGNTIYF. Written as DNA, the CDR3 is TGTGCCAGCAGTCTCAACGCTGGAAACACCATATATTTT.

CDR3 in amino acids: CAWSVSLLSEQFF. The CDR3 nucleotides read TGTGCCTGGAGTGTAAGTTTACTGTCGGAGCAGTTCTTC. The V and J genes are TRBV30 and TRBJ2-1; no firm D call. Germline CDR1 reads GTSNPN; CDR2 reads SVGIG (reference sequence). V was cut by 0 bases and J by 10 bases, with 13 bases left in between. The CDR3 contains 13 residues.

The chain recombines TRBV10-3 with TRBJ1-1, with 7 positions matching TRBD1. The V and J ends lost 4 bases and 1 base, in that order; junction bases with no gene match: 6. In germline, CDR1 is ENHRY, CDR2 SYGVKD. CDR3 length equals 15 residues. For the CDR3, the DNA is TGTGCCATCAGTGCCCCCGGGACAGAGAACACTGAAGCTTTCTTT. This gives the protein CAISAPGTENTEAFF.